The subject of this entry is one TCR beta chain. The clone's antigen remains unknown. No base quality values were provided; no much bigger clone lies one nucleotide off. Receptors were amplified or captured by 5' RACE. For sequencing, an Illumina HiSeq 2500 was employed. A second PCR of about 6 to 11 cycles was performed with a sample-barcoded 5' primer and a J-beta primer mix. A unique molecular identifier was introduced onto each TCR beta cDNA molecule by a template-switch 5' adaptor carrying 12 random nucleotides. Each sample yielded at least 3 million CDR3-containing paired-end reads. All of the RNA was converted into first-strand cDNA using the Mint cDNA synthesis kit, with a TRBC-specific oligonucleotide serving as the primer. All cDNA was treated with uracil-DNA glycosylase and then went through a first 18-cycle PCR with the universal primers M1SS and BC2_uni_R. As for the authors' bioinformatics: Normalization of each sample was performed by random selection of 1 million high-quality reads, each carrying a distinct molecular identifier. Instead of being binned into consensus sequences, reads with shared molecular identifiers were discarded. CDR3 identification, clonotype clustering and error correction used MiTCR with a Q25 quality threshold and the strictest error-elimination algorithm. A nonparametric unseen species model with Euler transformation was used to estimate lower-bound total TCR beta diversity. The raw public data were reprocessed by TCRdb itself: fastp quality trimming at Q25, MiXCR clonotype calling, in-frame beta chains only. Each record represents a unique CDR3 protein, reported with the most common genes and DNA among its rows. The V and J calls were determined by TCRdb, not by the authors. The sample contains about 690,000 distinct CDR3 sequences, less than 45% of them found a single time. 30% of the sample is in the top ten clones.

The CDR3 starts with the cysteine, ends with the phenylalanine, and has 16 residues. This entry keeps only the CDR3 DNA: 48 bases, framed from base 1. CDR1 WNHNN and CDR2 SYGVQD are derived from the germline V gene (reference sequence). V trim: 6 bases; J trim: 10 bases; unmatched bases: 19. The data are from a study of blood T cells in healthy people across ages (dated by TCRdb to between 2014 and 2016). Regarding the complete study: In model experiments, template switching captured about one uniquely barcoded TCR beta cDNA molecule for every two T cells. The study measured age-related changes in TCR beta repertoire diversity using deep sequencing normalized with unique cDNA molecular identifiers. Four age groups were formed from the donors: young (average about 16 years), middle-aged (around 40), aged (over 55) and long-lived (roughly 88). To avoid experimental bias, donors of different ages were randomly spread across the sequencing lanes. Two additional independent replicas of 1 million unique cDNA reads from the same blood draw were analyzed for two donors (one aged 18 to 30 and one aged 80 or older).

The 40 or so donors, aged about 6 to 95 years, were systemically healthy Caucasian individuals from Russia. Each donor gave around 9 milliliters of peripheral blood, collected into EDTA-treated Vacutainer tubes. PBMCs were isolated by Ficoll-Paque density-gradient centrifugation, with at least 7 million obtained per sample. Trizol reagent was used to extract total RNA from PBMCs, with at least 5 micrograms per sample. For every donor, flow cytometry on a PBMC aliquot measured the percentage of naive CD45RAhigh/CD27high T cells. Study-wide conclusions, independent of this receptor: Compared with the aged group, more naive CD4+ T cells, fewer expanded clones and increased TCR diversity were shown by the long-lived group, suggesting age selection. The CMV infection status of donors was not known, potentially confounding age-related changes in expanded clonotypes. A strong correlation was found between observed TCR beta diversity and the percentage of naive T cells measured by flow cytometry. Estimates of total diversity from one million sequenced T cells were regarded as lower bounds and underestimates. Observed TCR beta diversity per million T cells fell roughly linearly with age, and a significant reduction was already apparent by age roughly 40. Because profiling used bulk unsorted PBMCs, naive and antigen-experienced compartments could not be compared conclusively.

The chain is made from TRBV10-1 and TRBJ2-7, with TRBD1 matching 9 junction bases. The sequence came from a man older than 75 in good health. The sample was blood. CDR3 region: CASSPSLGQGSDTQYF. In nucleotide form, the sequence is TGCGCCAGCAGCCCTTCACTCGGACAGGGGTCCGATACCCAGTACTTC.